The clone carrying this TCR beta chain was seen only a few times. Its target is unknown. The sample belongs to a study of PD-1 blockade in classical Hodgkin lymphoma. General observations from the study: A reduction in baseline TCR diversity was reportedly seen in newly diagnosed patients relative to healthy donors. Complete responders' baseline diversity resembled that of newly diagnosed patients.

Every patient had relapsed following autologous stem cell transplantation, and cohorts differed in brentuximab vedotin exposure. Generated by immunoSEQ multiplex PCR, the TCRdb table keeps only in-frame clones and is missing some. The profile shows 20,000 to 30,000 clones, 70% to 80% of them singletons. The CDR3 length is 17 residues. Trimming took 7 bases from V and 0 from J; bases not matched to a gene: 13. Per germline, CDR1 MDHEN and CDR2 SYDVKM. The receptor comes from a human donor with classical Hodgkin lymphoma. The source was peripheral blood mononuclear cells (PBMCs), collected before the second cycle of nivolumab. The chain links TRBV28 to TRBJ1-1; TRBD1 aligns across 8 bases. This chain's CDR3 is CASTPGGAKGMNTEAFF. In nucleotides, the CDR3 is TGTGCCAGCACGCCAGGGGGCGCGAAGGGGATGAACACTGAAGCTTTCTTT.